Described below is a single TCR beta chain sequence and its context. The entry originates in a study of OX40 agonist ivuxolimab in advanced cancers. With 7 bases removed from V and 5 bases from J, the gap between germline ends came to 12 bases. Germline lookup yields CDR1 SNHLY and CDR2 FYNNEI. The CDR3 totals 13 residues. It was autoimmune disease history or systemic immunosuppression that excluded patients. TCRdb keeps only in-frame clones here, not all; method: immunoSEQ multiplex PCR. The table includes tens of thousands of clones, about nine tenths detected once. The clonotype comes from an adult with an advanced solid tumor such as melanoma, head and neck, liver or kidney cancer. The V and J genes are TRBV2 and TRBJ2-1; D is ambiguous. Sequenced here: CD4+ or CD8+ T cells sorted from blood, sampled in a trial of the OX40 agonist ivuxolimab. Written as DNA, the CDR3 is TGTGCCAGCAAAAAGGAGCTGAACAATGAGCAGTTCTTC. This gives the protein CASKKELNNEQFF.